This TCR beta chain appears in the sequencing data of a study of T cells in Graves' hyperthyroidism and ophthalmopathy. Trimming shortened V by 3 bases and J by 3 bases, and 2 bases separated the two germline ends. CDR3 length equals 12 residues. CDR1 is LGHDT, CDR2 YNNKEL, per germline (reference sequence). TCR beta CDR3 sequences were amplified from RNA transcripts. HTBI primers were used for first-round RT-PCR of the TCR CDR3. TCRdb redid the calling of the multiplex PCR reads with MiXCR, one entry per CDR3 protein. The data contain fewer than 550,000 distinct CDR3 sequences, around a quarter of them singletons.

Sequencing was done on a sample of blood. This chain joins TRBV3-1 and TRBJ2-2; D gene uncertain. This TCR was sampled from a woman under 40 with Graves' ophthalmopathy. The CDR3 reads CASSHDTGELFF. CDR3 sequence (DNA): TGTGCCAGCAGCCACGACACCGGGGAGCTGTTTTTT.